Following are 14 T cell receptor beta chains from one sample sequenced in a study of blood T cell repertoires in COVID-19 (dated by TCRdb to 2018 to 2021). Libraries were built with the immunoSEQ multiplex PCR assay. Held by TCRdb, this immuneACCESS table contains in-frame sequences only and omits some clones. Under half of the omission traces to an unresolved V gene where checked; the cause of the rest is unknown. Within this sample are 70,000 to 95,000 clones, with just under 80% of them counted one time only. The top ten constitute roughly 38% of the sample. Source material: peripheral blood. Receptors originate from a man in his fifties or sixties with COVID-19, enrolled during active disease.

V and J are TRBV5-4 and TRBJ2-1; the match to TRBD2 covers 8 bases. The length of the CDR3 is 17 residues. In germline, CDR1 is SGHNT, CDR2 YYREEE (reference sequence). After removal of 2 bases from V and 2 bases from J, the junction contained 9 bases not matched to a gene. The CDR3 coding sequence is TGTGCCAGCAGCTTTTATCGGGGGGGTGTTCCCTACAATGAGCAGTTCTTC. It translates to CASSFYRGGVPYNEQFF.

The genes are TRBV9 and TRBJ2-6; D unclear. CDR1 SGDLS and CDR2 YYNGEE come from the germline V gene. This CDR3 region has 18 residues. Trimming shortened V by 0 bases and J by 0 bases, and 13 bases separated the two germline ends. The CDR3 protein is CASSVDPGFNSGANVLTF. For the CDR3, the DNA is TGTGCCAGCAGCGTAGATCCAGGTTTTAACTCTGGGGCCAACGTCCTGACTTTC.

The chain recombines TRBV5-8 with TRBJ1-1; D is unclear. There are 15 residues in the CDR3. The V end lost 4 bases, the J end lost 6 bases, and 19 bases lay between the germline ends. Germline V gene sequence: CDR1 SGHTS, CDR2 YDEGEE. The CDR3 bases are TGTGCCAGCAGCACCCGGAACCTCGGGGTTCCTGAAGCTTTCTTT. Its protein product is CASSTRNLGVPEAFF.

The chain couples TRBV7-8 to TRBJ1-1; TRBD1 matches at 8 bases. The trim removed 5 bases at V and 5 bases at J, leaving 10 bases unmatched. CDR3 length equals 15 residues. CDR1 and CDR2 from the germline V gene are SGHVS and FQNEAQ. CDR3 protein: CASSPRDRGFTEAFF. The DNA of the CDR3 is TGTGCCAGCAGCCCCCGAGACAGGGGCTTTACTGAAGCTTTCTTT.

This clone was detected only once. The chain is built from TRBV7-9 and TRBJ1-3, with D tentatively TRBD1 (5 bases). The CDR3 is made up of 17 amino acids. CDR1 is SEHNR, CDR2 FQNEAQ, per germline (reference sequence). Trimming took 1 base from V and 0 from J, leaving 13 bases between them. CDR3 nucleotides: TGTGCCAGCAGCTTAGGGAACAGGCTATTCTCTGGAAACACCATATATTTT. Encoded protein: CASSLGNRLFSGNTIYF.

The chain employs TRBV7-6 and TRBJ2-1; TRBD2 aligns across 12 bases. The CDR3 loop spans 20 amino acids. V shed 5 bases and J 0 bases; nucleotides not matched to a gene: 14. Germline V gene data show CDR1 as SGHVS and CDR2 as FNYEAQ. The CDR3 bases are TGTGCCAGCAGCGGACTACCGGGACTAGCGGGTGAAAGCTCCTACAATGAGCAGTTCTTC. Residues: CASSGLPGLAGESSYNEQFF.

This clone was counted only a few times. V and J are TRBV29-1 and TRBJ2-2; maybe TRBD1 (5 bases). Germline CDR1 and CDR2: SQVTM and ANQGSEA. CDR3 length: 14 residues. Deletions cut 4 bases from V and 0 bases from J, with 9 bases between. CDR3 region: CSVAAGTNTGELFF. DNA for the CDR3: TGCAGCGTTGCAGCAGGGACGAACACCGGGGAGCTGTTTTTT.

The chain combines TRBV6-1 with TRBJ2-5; 9 positions agree with TRBD2. V shed 0 bases, J shed 1 base, and the junction held 6 bases outside the gene matches. This CDR3 spans 17 amino acids. CDR1 is MNHNS and CDR2 is SASEGT in the germline V gene. CDR3 loop: CASSEAGGGGAQETQYF. The CDR3 DNA is TGTGCCAGCAGTGAAGCAGGTGGCGGGGGGGCCCAAGAGACCCAGTACTTC.

V usage is TRBV19 and J usage is TRBJ2-7; 7 bases agree with TRBD2. The CDR3 covers 14 residues. Germline CDR1 reads LNHDA; CDR2 reads SQIVND (reference sequence). Germline trimming cut 6 bases from V and 2 bases from J; bases unmatched to any gene: 7. CDR3 in DNA: TGTGCCAGTAGACGTAGCGGGCTTACCTACGAGCAGTACTTC. The encoded protein is CASRRSGLTYEQYF.

The chain combines TRBV9 with TRBJ2-7, with 8 bases that match TRBD1. The CDR3 spans 15 residues. After removal of 0 bases from V and 4 bases from J, the junction contained 6 bases not matched to a gene. Germline values: CDR1 SGDLS, CDR2 YYNGEE. This chain's CDR3 is CASSVDQGAGYEQYF. CDR3 in DNA: TGTGCCAGCAGCGTAGATCAGGGGGCGGGATACGAGCAGTACTTC.

The chain carries TRBV10-3 and TRBJ1-2; the D is unclear. This CDR3 is built from 12 residues. Trimming stripped 0 bases from V and 8 bases from J, with 7 bases between. Germline CDR1 ENHRY, CDR2 SYGVKD. CDR3 nucleotides: TGTGCCATCAGTGAGTCTCTTGCGGGCTACACCTTC. Its translation is CAISESLAGYTF.

The chain carries TRBV5-4 and TRBJ2-1; TRBD2 aligns across 12 bases. The V gene's germline CDR1 is SGHNT and CDR2 YYREEE (reference sequence). Trimming cost V 4 bases and J 8 bases; bases outside gene matches: 13. CDR3 length equals 17 residues. The chain's CDR3 is CASSPPLAGGPRDEQFF. CDR3 bases: TGTGCCAGCAGCCCGCCCCTAGCGGGGGGGCCTAGGGATGAGCAGTTCTTC.

The V gene is TRBV5-6, the J gene TRBJ1-5, with 11 bases that match TRBD1. This CDR3 region has 15 residues. Trimming cost V 0 bases and J 14 bases; bases outside gene matches: 10. Germline CDR1 is SGHDT and CDR2 is YYEEEE. CDR3 DNA: TGTGCCAGCAGCTTGGGGGTCCCGGGACAGGGGGTTGAGCATTTT. Translation: CASSLGVPGQGVEHF.

This chain links TRBV6-5 with TRBJ1-1; TRBD1 matches 9 bases. The CDR3 contains 13 residues. Germline V gene data show CDR1 as MNHEY and CDR2 as SVGAGI. V shed 5 bases and J 13 bases; nucleotides not matched to a gene: 11. The CDR3 here is CASSPNRDRDGFF. CDR3 sequence (DNA): TGTGCCAGCAGTCCTAACCGGGACAGGGATGGTTTCTTT.